These 20 T cell receptor beta chains were sequenced from one sample in a study of blood T cell repertoires in COVID-19. Repertoires were generated with immunoSEQ multiplex PCR, while TCRdb's copy carries only in-frame clones and drops some. Among 95,000 to 110,000 clones listed, approximately 80% were seen once. Source material: peripheral blood. The receptors were sampled from a human donor in a cohort sampled during active or convalescent COVID-19.

The chain is built from TRBV12-3 or TRBV12-4 and TRBJ1-6; D unclear. The CDR3 totals 12 residues. V was cut by 3 bases and J by 12 bases, with 9 bases left in between. The CDR3 region has the DNA TGTGCCAGCAGTTTCGGGGAGGAACCCCTCCACTTT. Residues: CASSFGEEPLHF.

This chain joins TRBV6-5 and TRBJ1-1, with TRBD1 matching over 8 bases. The germline gives CDR1 MNHEY, CDR2 SVGAGI. V was pared by 8 bases and J by 9 bases, with 8 bases of the junction left unmatched. This CDR3 is built from 12 residues. CDR3 protein: CASGPWTGKAFF. DNA of the CDR3: TGTGCCAGCGGTCCTTGGACAGGGAAAGCTTTCTTT.

The chain recombines TRBV28 with TRBJ1-3; D may be TRBD1 (5 bases). This CDR3 contains 16 residues. Germline assignment: CDR1 MDHEN and CDR2 SYDVKM. The V end lost 5 bases, the J end lost 0 bases, and 14 bases lay between the germline ends. In DNA form, the CDR3 reads TGTGCCAGCAGTGGGATCAGGGCCTTCTCTGGAAACACCATATATTTT. Translation: CASSGIRAFSGNTIYF. Variable domain in full (rest from reference TRBV28 and TRBJ1-3): DVKVTQSSRYLVKRTGEKVFLECVQDMDHENMFWYRQDPGLGLRLIYFSYDVKMKEKGDIPEGYSVSREKKERFSLILESASTNQTSMYLCASSGIRAFSGNTIYFGEGSWLTVV.

This clone occurred once. The rearrangement links TRBV19 to TRBJ1-2; TRBD1 might be the D (6 bases). Germline V gene lookup returns CDR1 LNHDA and CDR2 SQIVND (reference sequence). V was cut by 1 base and J by 5 bases, with 14 bases left in between. CDR3 length: 15 amino acids. The CDR3 DNA follows: TGTGCCAGTAGTATAGCCCACAGGGTTGGGTATGGCTACACCTTC. Its protein product is CASSIAHRVGYGYTF.

The count of this clone is one. The chain is built from TRBV18 and TRBJ2-2; the match to TRBD1 covers 9 bases. Germline V lookup: CDR1 KGHSH, CDR2 LQKENI. V dropped 1 base and J dropped 2; count of bases not matched to a gene: 5. This CDR3 has 17 amino acids. The CDR3 sequence is CASSPLRTGANTGELFF. Written as DNA, the CDR3 is TGTGCCAGCTCACCACTTAGGACAGGGGCCAACACCGGGGAGCTGTTTTTT.

CDR3 in DNA: TGTGCCAGCAGCTCTCCGGGACAGGGAGGGTCCTACGAGCAGTACTTC. Translating gives CASSSPGQGGSYEQYF. This chain connects TRBV11-1 to TRBJ2-7, with 9 bases fitting TRBD1. Germline CDR1 reads SGHAT; CDR2 reads FQDESV (reference sequence). This CDR3 region has 16 residues. J was trimmed by 1 base and V by 4 bases; bases with no gene match: 8.

The chain links TRBV19 to TRBJ1-6; TRBD1 matches 7 bases. CDR1 is LNHDA and CDR2 is SQIVND in the germline V gene (reference sequence). The V segment lost 9 bases and the J segment 4 bases; nucleotides outside the gene matches: 6. The CDR3 extends over 14 amino acids. Here the CDR3 DNA reads TGTGCCAGCAACCCGACAGGGTATAATTCACCCCTCCACTTT. Amino acids: CASNPTGYNSPLHF. Based on the CDR3 plus reference TRBV19 and TRBJ1-6, the full variable domain is DGGITQSPKYLFRKEGQNVTLSCEQNLNHDAMYWYRQDPGQGLRLIYYSQIVNDFQKGDIAEGYSVSREKKESFPLTVTSAQKNPTAFYLCASNPTGYNSPLHFGNGTRLTVT.

The V gene is TRBV2, the J gene TRBJ2-1; D remains unclear. CDR3 length: 12 amino acids. Per the germline V gene, CDR1 is SNHLY and CDR2 is FYNNEI. V was shortened by 8 bases and J by 10 bases, with 15 bases between the two germline ends. The CDR3 spells CASEAYRNEQFF. CDR3 bases: TGTGCCAGCGAAGCCTACAGAAACGAGCAGTTCTTC.

CDR3 residues: CASSKGDIDNQPQHF. The CDR3 DNA is TGTGCCAGCAGCAAGGGAGACATAGACAATCAGCCCCAGCATTTT. The gene calls are TRBV6-6 and TRBJ1-5, with D unresolved. The CDR3 consists of 15 residues. Germline loops: CDR1 MNHNY, CDR2 SVGAGI (reference sequence). The ends were cut back, 6 bases at V and 3 bases at J, with 15 bases in the middle.

The chain couples TRBV7-2 to TRBJ1-6; D is uncertain. Germline V lookup: CDR1 SGHTA, CDR2 FQGNSA. V was shortened by 3 bases and J by 2 bases, with 11 bases between the two germline ends. This CDR3 has 16 amino acids. This chain's CDR3 is CASSFEGSTYNSPLHF. CDR3 coding DNA: TGTGCCAGCAGCTTTGAGGGATCAACCTATAATTCACCCCTCCACTTT.

The chain uses TRBV7-2 and TRBJ2-1, with unresolved D. V lost 5 bases and J 4 bases, leaving 9 bases between the germline ends. Germline values: CDR1 SGHTA, CDR2 FQGNSA. This CDR3 has 13 residues. The CDR3, as DNA: TGTGCCAGCAGCGCTATTATGTACAATGAGCAGTTCTTC. Translating it yields CASSAIMYNEQFF.

V and J are TRBV6-5 and TRBJ1-2, with TRBD1 matching 7 bases. The V gene end was trimmed by 6 bases and the J gene end by 2 bases; junction bases not matched to a gene: 6. Germline V gene lookup returns CDR1 MNHEY and CDR2 SVGAGI. The CDR3 totals 14 residues. The CDR3 reads CASSPGTENYGYTF. The CDR3 nucleotides are TGTGCCAGCAGCCCCGGGACAGAGAACTATGGCTACACCTTC.

The V and J genes are TRBV2 and TRBJ1-2; D unclear. The V end lost 7 bases, the J end lost 5 bases, and 14 bases lay between the germline ends. The CDR3 is 13 amino acids. Germline loops: CDR1 SNHLY, CDR2 FYNNEI. The CDR3 region is CASTYARSYGYTF. The CDR3, as DNA: TGTGCCAGCACCTATGCCCGCTCGTATGGCTACACCTTC.

This chain joins TRBV21-1 and TRBJ1-2; no DNA check was done on the table's D call, TRBD1. TRBV21-1 is noted as a pseudogene. The CDR3 contains 15 residues. The CDR3 nucleotides are TGTGCCAGCAGCAAATTTCGGGACAGGGTGGGTGGCTACACCTTC. Its protein is CASSKFRDRVGGYTF.

This rearrangement joins TRBV3-1 (or the pseudogene TRBV3-2) to TRBJ2-7; maybe TRBD1 (6 bases). The CDR3 loop spans 16 amino acids. Germline V gives CDR1 LGHDT, CDR2 YNNKEL (reference sequence). V was trimmed by 0 bases and J by 0 bases, leaving 12 bases between them. The CDR3 reads CASSQDNRAGSYEQYF. In nucleotides, the CDR3 is TGTGCCAGCAGCCAAGATAACAGGGCAGGCTCCTACGAGCAGTACTTC.

The rearrangement links TRBV24-1 to TRBJ1-5; tentative D call: TRBD1 (5 bases). V was trimmed by 6 bases and J by 3 bases, leaving 8 bases between them. From germline, CDR1 is KGHDR and CDR2 SFDVKD. This CDR3 has 13 residues. The DNA of the CDR3 is TGTGCCACCAGTTGGGGCGACAATCAGCCCCAGCATTTT. Encoded protein: CATSWGDNQPQHF.

V usage is TRBV6-6 and J usage is TRBJ1-4; 9 nucleotides line up with TRBD1. This CDR3 contains 16 residues. Germline CDR1 is MNHNY and CDR2 is SVGAGI (reference sequence). Unmatched junction bases numbered 12, after V lost 6 bases and J lost 7 bases. The CDR3 sequence: CASSQPRDRASEKLFF. For the CDR3, the DNA is TGTGCCAGCAGCCAACCACGGGACAGGGCAAGTGAAAAACTGTTTTTT.

The gene calls are TRBV4-1 and TRBJ1-4, with a tentative D call TRBD1 (5 bases). The CDR3 length is 14 residues. Germline V gene lookup returns CDR1 MGHRA and CDR2 YSYEKL. The V end lost 7 bases, the J end lost 4 bases, and 13 bases lay between the germline ends. The CDR3, as DNA: TGCGCCAGCACGCTGGGGGGGGGTAATGAAAAACTGTTTTTT. This encodes CASTLGGGNEKLFF.

The J gene is TRBJ1-1, the V gene TRBV6-1; D is unclear. V shed 3 bases and J shed 7 bases, with 12 bases lying between them. From germline, CDR1 is MNHNS and CDR2 SASEGT. CDR3 length: 13 amino acids. CDR3 sequence (DNA): TGTGCCAGCAGTGACGGACGGGGATTTGAAGCTTTCTTT. It yields the protein CASSDGRGFEAFF.

This clone showed up just a few times. The chain uses TRBV7-9 and TRBJ1-3; D unresolved. Germline V gene data show CDR1 as SEHNR and CDR2 as FQNEAQ (reference sequence). V lost 4 bases to trimming and J lost 1 base, with 14 bases between them. The CDR3 runs to 16 residues. This chain's CDR3 is CASSSGIGSSGNTIYF. The CDR3 nucleotides read TGTGCCAGCAGCTCGGGAATCGGGTCATCTGGAAACACCATATATTTT.